One sample yielded the 2 T cell receptor beta chains listed below, sequenced in a study of shared clonotypes between healthy human individuals. Assay used: immunoSEQ multiplex PCR; TCRdb lists only in-frame clones, some missing. This sample has hundreds of thousands of clones, with roughly 70% found just once. Sequenced material: memory CD4+ T cells sorted from blood. The subset is: CD45RA-negative fraction. The receptors come from a woman aged 25-40 years in good health.

This chain links TRBV15 with TRBJ2-2; no definite D call. The CDR3 runs 12 residues. Germline V gene data show CDR1 as LNHNV and CDR2 as YYDKDF (reference sequence). Trimming took off 7 bases at V and 2 bases at J, with 5 bases between the two ends. In DNA form, the CDR3 reads TGTGCCACCAATTATAACACCGGGGAGCTGTTTTTT. Encoded protein: CATNYNTGELFF.

CDR3 residues: CASSFLSHEQFF. As DNA, the CDR3 is TGTGCCAGCAGTTTTTTATCGCATGAGCAGTTCTTC. The J gene is TRBJ2-1, the V gene TRBV28; D remains ambiguous. This CDR3 spans 12 amino acids. Germline V gives CDR1 MDHEN, CDR2 SYDVKM. Trimming cost V 3 bases and J 8 bases, with 8 bases left between them.